Listed below are T cell receptor beta chains from one sample, sequenced in a study of OX40 agonist ivuxolimab in advanced cancers. Libraries were prepared by immunoSEQ multiplex PCR; TCRdb keeps only in-frame clonotypes and omits some of them. The table has 60,000 to 70,000 clones, around 83% seen once. The sample was CD4+ or CD8+ T cells sorted from blood, taken in a trial of the OX40 agonist ivuxolimab. The receptor source for this set is an adult with an advanced solid tumor such as melanoma, head and neck, liver or kidney cancer. Both conserved end residues are part of each CDR3. The D gene is left open where the match is weak. Not all rows give a size; the values are once, few, many and, for expanded clones, a class.

v_gene,abundance,d_gene,j_gene,CDR3aa,CDR3nt
TRBV27,NA,TRBD1,TRBJ1-4,CASSPPTGRDEKLFF,TGTGCCAGCAGTCCCCCGACAGGGCGGGATGAAAAACTGTTTTTT
TRBV10-3,NA,TRBD2,TRBJ2-7,CAISGSGRTYEQYF,TGTGCCATCAGTGGTAGCGGGAGAACCTACGAGCAGTACTTC
TRBV4-2,NA,NA,TRBJ1-5,CASSLNRDPNQPQHF,TGTGCCAGCAGCCTTAACAGGGACCCTAATCAGCCCCAGCATTTT
TRBV2,NA,NA,TRBJ2-1,CASSVRGLESNEQFF,TGTGCCAGCAGTGTTCGGGGGTTGGAGAGCAATGAGCAGTTCTTC
TRBV19,few,NA,TRBJ2-1,CASSIDGAYNEQFF,TGTGCCAGTAGTATAGATGGGGCGTACAATGAGCAGTTCTTC
TRBV7-8,NA,TRBD2,TRBJ2-7,CASSFGLAKTYEQYF,TGTGCCAGCAGCTTCGGACTAGCGAAGACCTACGAGCAGTACTTC
TRBV27,NA,TRBD2,TRBJ2-1,CASSFPSGTNEQFF,TGTGCCAGCAGTTTTCCTAGCGGGACCAATGAGCAGTTCTTC
TRBV28,NA,NA,TRBJ1-5,CASSLGGYGNQPQHF,TGTGCCAGCAGTTTAGGGGGGTATGGCAATCAGCCCCAGCATTTT
TRBV5-4,NA,TRBD2,TRBJ2-1,CASSLASGYRTYNEQFF,TGTGCCAGCAGCTTGGCTAGCGGGTATCGCACCTACAATGAGCAGTTCTTC
TRBV12-5,NA,TRBD1,TRBJ1-1,CASGSRARTGVRYVPSNTEAFF,TGTGCTAGTGGTTCTCGAGCCCGGACAGGGGTTCGTTACGTCCCTTCGAACACTGAAGCTTTCTTT
TRBV5-1,once,NA,TRBJ2-3,CASSLGHYTDTQYF,TGCGCCAGCAGCTTGGGACACTACACAGATACGCAGTATTTT
TRBV29-1,NA,TRBD1,TRBJ1-5,CSVGGNRGVQHF,TGCAGCGTTGGAGGGAACAGGGGGGTCCAGCATTTT
TRBV18,few,TRBD1,TRBJ1-2,CASSPPLGGGRDGYTF,TGTGCCAGCTCACCACCGTTGGGAGGGGGCCGGGATGGCTACACCTTC
TRBV29-1,NA,NA,TRBJ2-1,CSVDMGTGNEQFF,TGCAGCGTAGATATGGGGACGGGCAATGAGCAGTTCTTC
TRBV4-1,NA,TRBD2,TRBJ2-7,CASSQVSAGVVAYEQYF,TGCGCCAGCAGCCAAGTATCGGCGGGAGTAGTCGCCTACGAGCAGTACTTC
TRBV2,NA,TRBD1,TRBJ1-5,CASSEALAGGVDQPQHF,TGTGCCAGCAGTGAAGCGCTGGCAGGGGGAGTCGATCAGCCCCAGCATTTT
TRBV25-1,NA,TRBD1,TRBJ1-1,CASSQTGFGTEAFF,TGTGCCAGCAGCCAGACAGGGTTCGGGACTGAAGCTTTCTTT
TRBV27,NA,NA,TRBJ2-1,CASRTWTSREQFF,TGTGCCAGTAGAACGTGGACTTCAAGGGAGCAGTTCTTC
TRBV6-5,NA,NA,TRBJ1-1,CASSYGRITGPTEAFF,TGTGCCAGCAGTTACGGCCGAATCACAGGGCCCACTGAAGCTTTCTTT
TRBV19,NA,TRBD1,TRBJ2-1,CASSGGQGSPLRTSEQFF,TGTGCCAGTAGTGGGGGACAGGGGTCCCCTCTCAGGACTAGTGAGCAGTTCTTC
TRBV28,NA,TRBD2,TRBJ2-1,CASSFPPLAGEYNEQFF,TGTGCCAGCAGTTTTCCACCTCTAGCGGGTGAGTACAATGAGCAGTTCTTC
TRBV4-1,few,TRBD2,TRBJ2-2,CASSQARGELAKNTGELFF,TGCGCCAGCAGCCAGGCCCGAGGGGAACTAGCGAAGAACACCGGGGAGCTGTTTTTT
TRBV11-3,NA,NA,TRBJ2-3,CASSLGPADSDTQYF,TGTGCCAGCAGCTTAGGTCCAGCTGACTCAGATACGCAGTATTTT
TRBV7-2,few,NA,TRBJ1-2,CASSSGQPGGYGYTF,TGTGCCAGCAGCTCCGGACAGCCCGGGGGCTATGGCTACACCTTC
TRBV19,many,NA,TRBJ1-2,CASSQVDYGYTF,TGTGCCAGCTCACAGGTCGACTATGGCTACACCTTC
TRBV11-2,once,NA,TRBJ2-3,CASSLERDSQYF,TGTGCCAGCAGCTTAGAAAGGGATTCGCAGTATTTT
TRBV7-9,NA,NA,TRBJ2-5,CASSLGPTPGTQYF,TGTGCCAGCAGCCTGGGACCGACCCCGGGGACCCAGTACTTC
TRBV5-4,NA,NA,TRBJ1-1,CASSFLGASEAFF,TGTGCCAGCAGCTTTCTGGGGGCATCTGAAGCTTTCTTT
TRBV4-3,NA,TRBD2,TRBJ2-1,CASSQEGLAINEQFF,TGCGCCAGCAGCCAAGAGGGACTAGCGATCAATGAGCAGTTCTTC
TRBV28,NA,TRBD1,TRBJ1-2,CASRGQGAKGYTF,TGTGCCAGCAGAGGCCAGGGGGCGAAGGGCTACACCTTC
TRBV19,NA,NA,TRBJ2-2,CASSPRTPGELFF,TGTGCCAGTAGTCCGAGGACCCCCGGGGAGCTGTTTTTT
TRBV13,NA,NA,TRBJ2-6,CASSLLVRISGANVLTF,TGTGCCAGCAGCTTACTCGTTCGAATCTCTGGGGCCAACGTCCTGACTTTC
TRBV7-2,NA,TRBD2,TRBJ2-5,CASSLGPLGSGSEETQYF,TGTGCCAGCAGCTTAGGCCCTCTTGGTAGCGGGAGCGAAGAGACCCAGTACTTC
TRBV15,NA,NA,TRBJ2-4,CATSRDRGRGVNIQYF,TGTGCCACCAGCAGAGATCGGGGTAGGGGTGTAAACATTCAGTACTTC
TRBV6-5,few,NA,TRBJ1-3,CASSSTVSGNTIYF,TGTGCCAGCAGTTCGACAGTCTCTGGAAACACCATATATTTT
TRBV6-4,NA,NA,TRBJ2-7,CASSVRFYEQYF,TGTGCCAGCAGTGTGAGATTCTACGAGCAGTACTTC
TRBV4-2,NA,NA,TRBJ2-7,CASSQVGYEQYF,TGTGCCAGCAGCCAAGTGGGTTACGAGCAGTACTTC
TRBV7-2,few,NA,TRBJ2-1,CASSSTGEQFF,TGTGCCAGCAGCTCAACAGGGGAGCAGTTCTTC
TRBV5-4,NA,TRBD2,TRBJ2-3,CASGHSGSTDTQYF,TGTGCCAGCGGCCATAGCGGGAGCACAGATACGCAGTATTTT
TRBV12-5,NA,TRBD2,TRBJ2-1,CASAEGSGRWVEQFF,TGTGCTAGTGCGGAAGGTAGCGGGAGATGGGTTGAGCAGTTCTTC
TRBV15,NA,TRBD2,TRBJ2-1,CATARQRGTYNEQFF,TGTGCCACCGCCCGACAGCGGGGGACTTACAATGAGCAGTTCTTC
TRBV28,NA,NA,TRBJ2-7,CASRAPGSYEQYF,TGTGCCAGCCGAGCCCCGGGCTCCTACGAGCAGTACTTC
TRBV5-4,NA,NA,TRBJ2-7,CASSRARVANEQYF,TGTGCCAGCAGCCGGGCCCGGGTTGCAAACGAGCAGTACTTC
TRBV7-6,NA,TRBD1,TRBJ2-7,CASSPGQGYEQYF,TGTGCCAGCAGCCCGGGACAGGGCTACGAGCAGTACTTC
TRBV5-1,NA,NA,TRBJ2-1,CASSLGPKTGLTRNEQFF,TGCGCCAGCAGCTTGGGGCCCAAGACGGGACTCACTAGGAATGAGCAGTTCTTC
TRBV9,NA,NA,TRBJ2-7,CASSVGQSQSYEQYF,TGTGCCAGCAGCGTAGGACAGTCACAGTCCTACGAGCAGTACTTC
TRBV30,NA,NA,TRBJ2-7,CAWSHGDGQIKQYF,TGTGCCTGGAGTCACGGGGACGGTCAGATCAAGCAGTACTTC
TRBV7-8,NA,TRBD2,TRBJ2-3,CASSYTSGGGTDTQYF,TGTGCCAGCAGCTATACTAGCGGAGGGGGCACAGATACGCAGTATTTT
TRBV7-3,NA,TRBD2,TRBJ2-7,CASSLVPSGRLYEQYF,TGTGCCAGCAGCTTAGTACCTAGCGGGAGACTCTACGAGCAGTACTTC
TRBV10-1,NA,NA,TRBJ2-5,CASTSLGQETQYF,TGCGCCAGCACCAGCCTTGGCCAAGAGACCCAGTACTTC
TRBV4-1,NA,TRBD2,TRBJ2-5,CASSFRDSGTSGRAGEETQYF,TGCGCCAGCAGCTTTCGTGACTCTGGGACTAGCGGGAGGGCGGGAGAAGAGACCCAGTACTTC
TRBV27,NA,TRBD1,TRBJ1-5,CASRDRTGGNQPQHF,TGTGCCAGCAGAGATAGAACAGGGGGGAATCAGCCCCAGCATTTT
TRBV5-1,NA,TRBD1,TRBJ2-7,CASSLEGQVYHEQYF,TGCGCCAGCAGCTTGGAGGGACAGGTCTATCACGAGCAGTACTTC
TRBV9,few,TRBD2,TRBJ2-7,CASSVGLADGSYEQYF,TGTGCCAGCAGCGTGGGTCTAGCGGACGGGTCGTACGAGCAGTACTTC
TRBV20-1,once,NA,TRBJ1-1,CSASGDTEAFF,TGCAGTGCTAGCGGGGACACTGAAGCTTTCTTT